These 32 T cell receptor beta chains originate from one sample sequenced in a study of shared clonotypes between healthy human individuals. Naive CD8 isolation took CD45RO-negative cells positively selected for CCR7 and excluded terminally differentiated effector memory CD45RA+ cells. The protocol was immunoSEQ multiplex PCR, while the TCRdb copy is restricted to in-frame clones and leaves out a portion. Among about 2 million clones listed, 85% to 95% were seen once. Sequencing was performed on naive CD8+ T cells sorted from blood. Source of these receptors: a man younger than 30 in good health.

J is TRBJ2-2 and V is TRBV6-5; D is unclear. V was clipped by 6 bases and J by 3 bases, with 11 bases between them. CDR3 length equals 14 residues. Germline loops: CDR1 MNHEY, CDR2 SVGAGI. CDR3: CASSSTGDTGELFF. CDR3 bases: TGTGCCAGCAGCTCGACTGGGGACACCGGGGAGCTGTTTTTT.

This clone was counted only a few times. V usage is TRBV30 and J usage is TRBJ2-5; the match to TRBD1 covers 11 bases. Per the germline V gene, CDR1 is GTSNPN and CDR2 is SVGIG (reference sequence). The CDR3 totals 15 residues. V shed 3 bases and J 2 bases; nucleotides not matched to a gene: 5. Written as DNA, the CDR3 is TGTGCCTGGAGCACCGGGACAGGGGGTCAAGAGACCCAGTACTTC. Translated, it gives CAWSTGTGGQETQYF.

The chain couples TRBV11-2 to TRBJ2-3; 12 bases align to TRBD2. CDR3 length equals 16 residues. Germline CDR1 SGHAT, CDR2 FQNNGV. Trimming removed 5 bases from V and 3 bases from J; junction bases left unmatched: 6. The CDR3 protein is CASSPLAGGVTDTQYF. The CDR3 DNA reads TGTGCCAGCAGCCCACTAGCGGGAGGCGTGACAGATACGCAGTATTTT.

Notes on this clone: The sample contains more than one DNA sequence encoding this CDR3. The chain recombines TRBV7-9 with TRBJ2-5; perhaps TRBD2 as D (5 bases). CDR3 size: 13 residues. The germline V and J ends were trimmed by 3 bases and 1 base, with 6 bases remaining between them. Germline CDR1 SEHNR, CDR2 FQNEAQ (reference sequence). CDR3 protein: CASSLTTQETQYF. CDR3 sequence (DNA): TGTGCCAGCAGCTTGACTACCCAAGAGACCCAGTACTTC.

The chain couples TRBV6-1 to TRBJ2-7; possibly TRBD2 for D (6 bases). The V and J ends lost 6 bases and 3 bases respectively, with 18 bases between them. This CDR3 is built from 15 residues. Germline CDR1 reads MNHNS; CDR2 reads SASEGT. The CDR3 is CASSRQISGFYEQYF. CDR3 DNA: TGTGCCAGCAGCCGTCAGATTAGCGGCTTCTACGAGCAGTACTTC.

This chain uses TRBV29-1 with TRBJ2-5; 7 positions agree with TRBD1. The last part of the DNA fits TRBJ2-7 better; the J call may be wrong. Germline V gene lookup returns CDR1 SQVTM and CDR2 ANQGSEA. The CDR3 is 13 residues long. This CDR3 reads CSVVQDRSYEQYF. The CDR3, as DNA: TGCAGCGTTGTCCAGGACAGGTCCTACGAGCAGTACTTC.

The chain uses TRBV30 and TRBJ2-5; D gene ambiguous. CDR1 and CDR2 (germline): GTSNPN, SVGIG (reference sequence). The CDR3 totals 14 residues. The V end lost 5 bases, the J end lost 5 bases, and 18 bases lay between the germline ends. The CDR3: CAWAAQSGGETQYF. The CDR3 coding sequence is TGTGCCTGGGCGGCTCAGTCCGGTGGGGAGACCCAGTACTTC.

The genes are TRBV5-6 and TRBJ2-1; 9 positions match TRBD1. The CDR3 length is 14 residues. Germline V gene data show CDR1 as SGHDT and CDR2 as YYEEEE. V shed 2 bases, J shed 7 bases, and the junction held 4 bases outside the gene matches. Written as DNA, the CDR3 is TGTGCCAGCAGCTTCGGGACAGGGTCGAATGAGCAGTTCTTC. This translates into CASSFGTGSNEQFF.

This sequence joins TRBV15 and TRBJ2-4; D call uncertain. The CDR3 runs to 12 residues. Deletions cut 6 bases from V and 8 bases from J, with 11 bases between. Germline lookup yields CDR1 LNHNV and CDR2 YYDKDF (reference sequence). CDR3 sequence: CATSMSTDIQYF. The DNA for the CDR3 is TGTGCCACCAGTATGAGTACGGACATTCAGTACTTC.

This chain links TRBV7-9 with TRBJ2-1, with D possibly matching TRBD2 (5 bases). Trimming left V 11 bases short and J 0 bases short, with 11 bases between. Germline CDR1 reads SEHNR; CDR2 reads FQNEAQ (reference sequence). The CDR3 has 13 amino acids. Here the CDR3 DNA reads TGTGCCGACACGGGGAGCTCCTACAATGAGCAGTTCTTC. Encoded protein: CADTGSSYNEQFF.

The chain recombines TRBV7-9 with TRBJ2-1; 11 positions agree with TRBD2. In germline, CDR1 is SEHNR, CDR2 FQNEAQ (reference sequence). The CDR3 has 18 amino acids. After removal of 2 bases from V and 0 bases from J, the junction contained 6 bases not matched to a gene. The CDR3 protein is CASSLSSGRASSYNEQFF. CDR3 bases: TGTGCCAGCAGCTTAAGTAGCGGGAGGGCAAGCTCCTACAATGAGCAGTTCTTC.

With respect to this clone: The sample contains more than one DNA sequence encoding this CDR3. The V and J genes are TRBV5-4 and TRBJ2-5; TRBD1 aligns across 11 bases. The CDR3 extends over 15 amino acids. Germline V gene data show CDR1 as SGHNT and CDR2 as YYREEE (reference sequence). V was pared by 0 bases and J by 4 bases, with 2 bases of the junction left unmatched. In DNA, the CDR3 is TGTGCCAGCAGCTTGGGGACAGGGGGCCGAGAGACCCAGTACTTC. It is translated as CASSLGTGGRETQYF.

The V call is TRBV27, the J call TRBJ1-6, with TRBD1 as a possible D gene (6 bases). Trimming took off 2 bases at V and 3 bases at J, with 11 bases between the two ends. CDR1 and CDR2 from the germline V gene are MNHEY and SMNVEV (reference sequence). The CDR3 extends over 16 amino acids. The CDR3 region is CASSLNGGVYNSPLHF. CDR3 nucleotides: TGTGCCAGCAGTTTAAACGGGGGCGTCTATAATTCACCCCTCCACTTT.

This clone has a single count. The rearrangement joins TRBV5-8 to TRBJ2-7, with 7 bases matching TRBD1. V shed 4 bases and J 2 bases; nucleotides not matched to a gene: 6. Germline V gene data show CDR1 as SGHTS and CDR2 as YDEGEE. This CDR3 contains 14 residues. Here the CDR3 reads CASSHRDRTYEQYF. CDR3 in DNA: TGTGCCAGCAGCCACCGGGACAGAACCTACGAGCAGTACTTC.

J is TRBJ1-6 and V is TRBV6-1; 9 nucleotides agree with TRBD1. Germline trimming cut 7 bases from V and 10 bases from J; bases unmatched to any gene: 5. Germline CDR1 reads MNHNS; CDR2 reads SASEGT. The CDR3 runs to 13 residues. For the CDR3, the DNA is TGTGCCAGCAACACAGGGGGCGGATCACCCCTCCACTTT. The encoded protein is CASNTGGGSPLHF.

V gene TRBV4-2 combines with J gene TRBJ2-3, with 12 bases aligning to TRBD2. V was clipped by 0 bases and J by 0 bases; unmatched bases: 10. Germline CDR1 is LGHNA and CDR2 is YNFKEQ. CDR3 length equals 20 residues. In DNA, the CDR3 is TGTGCCAGCAGCCAAGAGGGGCAGCTAGCGGGGGGGCCGAGCACAGATACGCAGTATTTT. Encoded protein: CASSQEGQLAGGPSTDTQYF.

This rearrangement joins TRBV19 to TRBJ1-5; 9 bases are shared with TRBD1. The germline gives CDR1 LNHDA, CDR2 SQIVND (reference sequence). Trimming cost V 5 bases and J 0 bases; bases outside gene matches: 8. CDR3 length equals 17 residues. The CDR3 loop is CASSSTGGMFSNQPQHF. CDR3 in DNA: TGTGCCAGTAGTTCGACAGGGGGAATGTTTAGCAATCAGCCCCAGCATTTT. The variable domain in full, with the rest retrieved from reference TRBV19 and TRBJ1-5, is DGGITQSPKYLFRKEGQNVTLSCEQNLNHDAMYWYRQDPGQGLRLIYYSQIVNDFQKGDIAEGYSVSREKKESFPLTVTSAQKNPTAFYLCASSSTGGMFSNQPQHFGDGTRLSIL.

This clone was counted once. This chain links TRBV4-2 with TRBJ2-5, with D unresolved. Germline V gene lookup returns CDR1 LGHNA and CDR2 YNFKEQ. The CDR3 sequence is 14 residues long. Deletions cut 2 bases from V and 3 bases from J, with 10 bases between. The CDR3 DNA is TGTGCCAGCAGCCAACAACCTGGGGAAGAGACCCAGTACTTC. Encoded protein: CASSQQPGEETQYF.

About this clone itself: In the same sample, other DNA sequences code for this CDR3. The rearrangement links TRBV11-2 to TRBJ2-7; the D gene could be TRBD1 or TRBD2 (5 bases each). The CDR3 sequence is 13 residues long. The V end was cut by 3 bases, the J end by 2 bases, with 8 bases between. The germline CDR1 and CDR2 sequences are SGHAT and FQNNGV. CDR3 sequence reads: CASSLGPTYEQYF. DNA of the CDR3: TGTGCCAGCAGCTTGGGACCAACCTACGAGCAGTACTTC.

With regard to this clone: Different DNA sequences within this sample yield the same CDR3. The chain joins TRBV13 to TRBJ2-5; no definite D call. CDR1 and CDR2 from the germline V gene are PRHDT and FYEKMQ (reference sequence). The CDR3 covers 13 residues. The germline V and J ends were trimmed by 0 bases and 2 bases, with 4 bases remaining between them. CDR3 nucleotide sequence: TGTGCCAGCAGCTTAGGGATACAAGAGACCCAGTACTTC. Translation gives CASSLGIQETQYF. Based on the CDR3 plus reference TRBV13 and TRBJ2-5, the full variable domain is AAGVIQSPRHLIKEKRETATLKCYPIPRHDTVYWYQQGPGQDPQFLISFYEKMQSDKGSIPDRFSAQQFSDYHSELNMSSLELGDSALYFCASSLGIQETQYFGPGTRLLVL.

The chain uses TRBV9 and TRBJ2-3; D assignment may be TRBD1 or TRBD2 (5 bases each). V lost 0 bases and J 10 bases, leaving 9 bases between the germline ends. Germline V gives CDR1 SGDLS, CDR2 YYNGEE. The CDR3 consists of 12 residues. The CDR3 nucleotides read TGTGCCAGCAGCGTAGGTGGGGGTCCGCAGTATTTT. It encodes CASSVGGGPQYF.

J is TRBJ2-3 and V is TRBV6-1; 11 bases are a match to TRBD1. V lost 3 bases and J lost 5; bases outside the gene matches: 4. Germline V lookup: CDR1 MNHNS, CDR2 SASEGT. This CDR3 has 15 amino acids. Here the CDR3 DNA reads TGTGCCAGCAGTGACCCCGGGACAGGGGGAGATACGCAGTATTTT. Residues: CASSDPGTGGDTQYF.

The rearrangement uses TRBV10-2 and TRBJ2-3; D is uncertain. The germline gives CDR1 WSHSY, CDR2 SAAADI. Between the trimmed V and J ends, which lost 2 bases and 6 bases, there was a span of 9 bases. The CDR3 contains 13 residues. CDR3 in DNA: TGCGCCAGCAGTGAGGTCTTTCAGGATACGCAGTATTTT. It codes for CASSEVFQDTQYF.

The chain is built from TRBV4-1 and TRBJ2-1; TRBD2 aligns across 8 bases. Germline V gene sequence: CDR1 MGHRA, CDR2 YSYEKL. J was trimmed by 6 bases and V by 3 bases; bases with no gene match: 13. The CDR3 runs to 17 residues. The CDR3 sequence: CASSHPLAAEGTNEQFF. The CDR3 nucleotides read TGCGCCAGCAGCCATCCACTAGCGGCGGAGGGTACCAATGAGCAGTTCTTC.

About this clone: The same CDR3 can be traced to other DNA sequences in this sample. The chain employs TRBV6-5 and TRBJ2-3; 10 positions match TRBD2. Germline V lookup: CDR1 MNHEY, CDR2 SVGAGI. This CDR3 contains 16 residues. V gave up 6 bases and J gave up 2 bases; unmatched junction bases: 8. The CDR3 nucleotides read TGTGCCAGCAGCTACACACTAGCGGGATCCACAGATACGCAGTATTTT. Its protein is CASSYTLAGSTDTQYF.

The chain recombines TRBV29-1 with TRBJ1-3, with 8 bases matching TRBD1. The CDR3 has 14 amino acids. Germline assignment: CDR1 SQVTM and CDR2 ANQGSEA. The junction had 3 bases not matched to a gene; V was cut back by 3 bases and J by 2 bases. Written as DNA, the CDR3 is TGCAGCGTTGATGACAGGGGAACTGGAAACACCATATATTTT. It translates to CSVDDRGTGNTIYF.

About this clone itself: The sample contains more than one DNA sequence encoding this CDR3. The CDR3 DNA reads as TGTGCCAGCAGTGGGGGAAATCAGCCCCAGCATTTT. Its translation: CASSGGNQPQHF. The J gene is TRBJ1-5, the V gene TRBV2; D is unresolved. The CDR3 covers 12 residues. V gave up 4 bases and J gave up 4 bases, with 5 bases separating them. The V gene's germline CDR1 is SNHLY and CDR2 FYNNEI.

The V gene is TRBV12-5, the J gene TRBJ1-6, with D possibly matching TRBD1 (6 bases). CDR1 LGHNT and CDR2 FRNRAP come from the germline V gene. The CDR3 spans 15 residues. With 6 bases removed from V and 4 bases from J, the gap between germline ends came to 13 bases. This chain's CDR3 is CASGQIQGYNSPLHF. The CDR3 DNA reads as TGTGCTAGTGGCCAGATACAGGGATATAATTCACCCCTCCACTTT.

This clone was observed a single time. DNA for the CDR3: TGCGCCAGCAGCCAGGACGGGTACGAGCAGTACTTC. Encoded protein: CASSQDGYEQYF. The chain recombines TRBV5-1 with TRBJ2-7; D not resolved. The CDR3 runs to 12 residues. CDR1 and CDR2 (germline): SGHRS, YFSETQ. Between the trimmed V and J ends, which lost 4 bases and 4 bases, there was a span of 9 bases.

The chain employs TRBV19 and TRBJ1-2, with 8 bases aligning to TRBD1. CDR3 length: 15 residues. V trimming: 6 bases; J trimming: 7 bases; junction bases outside the gene matches: 13. Germline V gene sequence: CDR1 LNHDA, CDR2 SQIVND (reference sequence). CDR3 protein: CASSRGQGALSGYTF. CDR3 DNA sequence: TGTGCCAGTAGCAGAGGACAGGGAGCGTTGAGTGGCTACACCTTC.

This chain uses TRBV4-1 with TRBJ1-1; D gene unclear. Germline V gene data show CDR1 as MGHRA and CDR2 as YSYEKL. The V and J ends lost 4 bases and 0 bases respectively, with 12 bases between them. The CDR3 has 15 residues. The CDR3, as DNA: TGCGCCAGCAGCCCAAGTCAATCATTGAACACTGAAGCTTTCTTT. It translates to CASSPSQSLNTEAFF.

This rearrangement joins TRBV27 to TRBJ1-2; tentatively, D is TRBD1 (6 bases). This CDR3 is built from 16 residues. Germline CDR1 MNHEY, CDR2 SMNVEV (reference sequence). Trimming shortened V by 8 bases and J by 0 bases, and 19 bases separated the two germline ends. The chain's CDR3 is CASGADPGHSNYGYTF. The CDR3 nucleotides are TGTGCCAGCGGCGCGGACCCGGGACACTCTAACTATGGCTACACCTTC.